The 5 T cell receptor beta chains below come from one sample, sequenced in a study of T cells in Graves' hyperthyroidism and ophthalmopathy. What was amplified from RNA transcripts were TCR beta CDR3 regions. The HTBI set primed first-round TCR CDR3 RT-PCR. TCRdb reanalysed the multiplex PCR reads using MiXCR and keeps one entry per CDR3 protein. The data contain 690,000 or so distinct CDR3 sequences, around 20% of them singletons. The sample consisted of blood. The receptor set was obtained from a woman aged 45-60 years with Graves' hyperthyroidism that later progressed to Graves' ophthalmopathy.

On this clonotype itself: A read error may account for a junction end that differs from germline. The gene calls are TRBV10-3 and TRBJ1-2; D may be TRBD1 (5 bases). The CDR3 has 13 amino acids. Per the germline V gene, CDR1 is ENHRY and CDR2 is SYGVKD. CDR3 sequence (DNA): TGTGCCATCAGTGGTGACAGTCAATATGGCCACACCTTC. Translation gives CAISGDSQYGHTF.

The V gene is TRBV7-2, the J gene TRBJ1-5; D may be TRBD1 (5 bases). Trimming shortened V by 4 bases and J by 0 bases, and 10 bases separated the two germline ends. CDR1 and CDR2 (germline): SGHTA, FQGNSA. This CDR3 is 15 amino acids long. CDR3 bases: TGTGCCAGCAGCTCAACAGGCTTTAGCAATCAGCCCCAGCATTTT. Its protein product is CASSSTGFSNQPQHF.

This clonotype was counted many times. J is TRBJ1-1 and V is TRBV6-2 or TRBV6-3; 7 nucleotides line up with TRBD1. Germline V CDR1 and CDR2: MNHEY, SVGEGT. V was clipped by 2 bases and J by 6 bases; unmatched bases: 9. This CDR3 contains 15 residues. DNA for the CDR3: TGTGCCAGCAGTTACACTTGGACAGGAGAGGCTGAAGCTTTCTTT. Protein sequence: CASSYTWTGEAEAFF.

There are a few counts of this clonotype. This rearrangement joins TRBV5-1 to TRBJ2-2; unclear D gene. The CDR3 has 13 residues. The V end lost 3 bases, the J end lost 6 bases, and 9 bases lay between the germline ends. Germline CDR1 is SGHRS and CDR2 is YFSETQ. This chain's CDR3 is CASSWKGPGELFF. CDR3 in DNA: TGCGCCAGCAGCTGGAAGGGTCCCGGGGAGCTGTTTTTT.

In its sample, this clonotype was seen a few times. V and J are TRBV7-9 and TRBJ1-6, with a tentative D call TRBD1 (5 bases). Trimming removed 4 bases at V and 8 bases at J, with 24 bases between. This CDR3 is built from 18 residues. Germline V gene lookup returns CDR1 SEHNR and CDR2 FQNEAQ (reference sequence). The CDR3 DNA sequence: TGTGCCAGCAGCTCGACCAGAGTCGAGGGGCATACGGATTCACCCCTCCACTTT. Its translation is CASSSTRVEGHTDSPLHF.